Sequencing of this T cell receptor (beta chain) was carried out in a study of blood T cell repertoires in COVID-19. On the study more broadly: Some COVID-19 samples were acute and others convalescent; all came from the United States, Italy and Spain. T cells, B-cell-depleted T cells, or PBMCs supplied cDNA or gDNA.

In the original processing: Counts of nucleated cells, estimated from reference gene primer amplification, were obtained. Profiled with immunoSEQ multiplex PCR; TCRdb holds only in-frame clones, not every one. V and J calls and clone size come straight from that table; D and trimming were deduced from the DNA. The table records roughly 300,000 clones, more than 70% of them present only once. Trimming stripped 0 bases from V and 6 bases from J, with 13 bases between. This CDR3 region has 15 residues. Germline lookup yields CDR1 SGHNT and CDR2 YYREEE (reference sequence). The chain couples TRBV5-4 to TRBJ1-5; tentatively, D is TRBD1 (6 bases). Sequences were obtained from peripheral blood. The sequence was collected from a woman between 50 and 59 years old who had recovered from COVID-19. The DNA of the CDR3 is TGTGCCAGCAGCTTGGAGGCAGGGGTCCCTCAGCCCCAGCATTTT. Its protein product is CASSLEAGVPQPQHF.